The rows below give T cell receptor beta chains drawn from one sample of a study of identical twins. MiXCR, run by TCRdb on the 5' RACE reads, gives a single entry per CDR3 protein. The sample yields hundreds of thousands of distinct CDR3 sequences, about 20% seen once. These same records also appear under a second study, on T cells expressing NK-cell markers.

What was sequenced was PBMCs. Source of these receptors: a woman between 18 and 30 years old in good health. CDR3s include the opening cysteine and the closing phenylalanine or tryptophan. Each record gives: V gene, CDR3 length, J gene, clone size, D gene, CDR3 DNA, CDR3 protein. A D gene is named only where the DNA matches it firmly. Clone size, where shown, is once, few, many, or a class for clones that have expanded.

>TRBV11-2|16|TRBJ2-5|many|TRBD2
TGTGCCAGCAGCCCGCTAGGGACTAGCGGGAGAGAGACCCAGTACTTC
CASSPLGTSGRETQYF
>TRBV12-3/TRBV12-4|14|TRBJ2-3|few|.
TGTGCCAGCTCCCCCCAGGCGGCCGGAGATACGCAGTATTTT
CASSPQAAGDTQYF
>TRBV9|16|TRBJ1-4|.|.
TGTGCCAGCAGCGTTTCTGTGGGTGCAACTAATGAAAAACTGTTTTTT
CASSVSVGATNEKLFF
>TRBV10-2|17|TRBJ2-3|few|TRBD2
TGCGCCAGCAGTGATGAGGTAGCGGGAGTCCTCGCAGATACGCAGTATTTT
CASSDEVAGVLADTQYF
>TRBV27|13|TRBJ1-1|.|.
TGTGCCAGCAGCGAGGGAGGGGGGACTGAAGCTTTCTTT
CASSEGGGTEAFF
>TRBV7-9|11|TRBJ2-5|.|.
TGTGCCAGCGGGGTGGGAGAGACCCAGTACTTC
CASGVGETQYF
>TRBV9|14|TRBJ2-7|few|.
TGTGCCAGCAGCGTAGGATCCTTCTCCAACGAGCAGTACTTC
CASSVGSFSNEQYF
>TRBV15|15|TRBJ2-7|.|.
TGTGCCACCAGCAGAGAATGGCGAGACTCCTACGAGCAGTACTTC
CATSREWRDSYEQYF
>TRBV27|15|TRBJ2-6|once|.
TGTGCCAGCAGTCCGGAACACACTGGGGCCAACGTCCTGACTTTC
CASSPEHTGANVLTF
>TRBV27|16|TRBJ2-5|few|.
TGTGCCAGCAGTCCCGGAGGGACAACCCCGGCGGAGACCCAGTACTTC
CASSPGGTTPAETQYF
>TRBV20-1|14|TRBJ2-7|few|TRBD2
TGCAGTGCTGAGGGACTAGCGGGGACCTACGAGCAGTACTTC
CSAEGLAGTYEQYF
>TRBV27|21|TRBJ2-2|.|TRBD1
TGTGCCAGCAGCCCCTACAGACCCCTGTCTATAACAGGGGGCGCGGCCGGGGAGCTGTTTTTT
CASSPYRPLSITGGAAGELFF
>TRBV12-3/TRBV12-4|13|TRBJ1-1|few|.
TGTGCCAGCAGTTTAAAGGGGGGGCACGGGGCTTTCTTT
CASSLKGGHGAFF
>TRBV10-3|17|TRBJ2-2|.|TRBD1
TGTGCCATCAGTGATTTATACCGGACAGGGACGGACGGGGAGCTGTTTTTT
CAISDLYRTGTDGELFF
>TRBV5-1|16|TRBJ2-2|few|.
TGCGCCAGCAGCCTACCGCAGGGGCGAAACACCGGGGAGCTGTTTTTT
CASSLPQGRNTGELFF
>TRBV5-1|15|TRBJ1-1|.|.
TGCGCCAGCAGCGCTGGACCCGGGGCGAACACTGAAGCTTTCTTT
CASSAGPGANTEAFF
>TRBV20-1|16|TRBJ2-3|.|.
TGCAGTGCTAGAGTCCCGACTCCTTTAAACACAGATACGCAGTATTTT
CSARVPTPLNTDTQYF
>TRBV12-5|16|TRBJ2-1|few|.
TGTGCTAGTGGTTTGGTAAGGAGGCTAGTTCGGCGGGAGCAGTTCTTC
CASGLVRRLVRREQFF
>TRBV10-3|12|TRBJ2-3|.|.
TGTGCCATCAGTGGCGCGGCTGATACGCAGTATTTT
CAISGAADTQYF
>TRBV7-2|16|TRBJ2-3|once|TRBD2
TGTGCCAGCAGCTTAAGGATAGCGGGTAGCACAGATACGCAGTATTTT
CASSLRIAGSTDTQYF
>TRBV9|15|TRBJ2-3|few|.
TGTGCCAGCAGCCTCCAGAGGATTGGCACAGATACGCAGTATTTT
CASSLQRIGTDTQYF
>TRBV3-1|16|TRBJ2-1|.|.
TGTGCCAGCAGTTTGAGGGGTGGGGGGTCCTACAATGAGCAGTTCTTC
CASSLRGGGSYNEQFF
>TRBV5-1|13|TRBJ2-7|many|.
TGCGCCAGCAGCGCCAGGACAGACTACGAGCAGTACTTC
CASSARTDYEQYF
>TRBV5-1|15|TRBJ2-1|.|.
TGCGCCAGCAGCTTGCTGTTTGCCCAATCCAATGAGCAGTTCTTC
CASSLLFAQSNEQFF
>TRBV7-9|16|TRBJ1-5|once|.
TGTGCCAGCAGCTTAGAGAGGGGCAGTTCTAATCAGCCCCAGCATTTT
CASSLERGSSNQPQHF
>TRBV6-1|14|TRBJ2-5|few|.
TGTGCCAGCAGTGCAACGACGAGCCAAGAGACCCAGTACTTC
CASSATTSQETQYF
>TRBV5-1|13|TRBJ1-1|.|.
TGCGCCAGCAGCTTGGGGGCGGCGACTGAAGCTTTCTTT
CASSLGAATEAFF
>TRBV12-3/TRBV12-4|17|TRBJ2-1|many|TRBD2
TGTGCCAGCAGTTTAGCGCGTGGTAGCGGGCAATACAATGAGCAGTTCTTC
CASSLARGSGQYNEQFF
>TRBV7-3|15|TRBJ2-5|once|TRBD2
TGTGCCAGCAGCTCAACTAGCGGATTACAAGAGACCCAGTACTTC
CASSSTSGLQETQYF
>TRBV20-1|15|TRBJ2-1|.|.
TGCAGTGCTAGAGGAGGGAGACTAGGATTAGATGAGCAGTTCTTC
CSARGGRLGLDEQFF
>TRBV6-1|14|TRBJ2-7|.|.
TGTGCCAGCAGTCCAAGGGGGGTTGCCTACGAGCAGTACTTC
CASSPRGVAYEQYF
>TRBV20-1|16|TRBJ2-1|.|.
TGCAGTGCTGGAGGAGGGGCGGCTAAGTCCTACAATGAGCAGTTCTTC
CSAGGGAAKSYNEQFF
>TRBV7-9|13|TRBJ2-5|.|.
TGTGCCAGCAGCTCCCAGAGTTCGAAGACCCAGTACTTC
CASSSQSSKTQYF
>TRBV4-3|14|TRBJ2-5|.|.
TGCGCCAGCAGCCAGGAACGGCTCCAAGAGACCCAGTACTTC
CASSQERLQETQYF
>TRBV6-5|13|TRBJ2-1|few|.
TGTGCCAGCAGTTTAGATACTGAGTATGAGCAGTTCTTC
CASSLDTEYEQFF
>TRBV7-3|12|TRBJ2-1|many|.
TGTGCCAGCAGCCACGGGACTGCTGAGCAGTTCTTC
CASSHGTAEQFF
>TRBV7-8|16|TRBJ2-1|.|TRBD2
TGTGCCAGCAGCTACCGGACTAGCGGGGAATACAATGAGCAGTTCTTC
CASSYRTSGEYNEQFF
>TRBV10-3|15|TRBJ1-2|.|TRBD1
TGTGCCATCAGTGAGGAGGACAGGCGCAACTATGGCTACACCTTC
CAISEEDRRNYGYTF
>TRBV29-1|14|TRBJ2-3|.|TRBD2
TGCAGCGTTCAACTAGCGGGGGGCACAGATACGCAGTATTTT
CSVQLAGGTDTQYF
>TRBV12-3/TRBV12-4|13|TRBJ1-1|.|.
TGTGCCAGCAGCCCGTTTGGAGGGACTGAAGCTTTCTTT
CASSPFGGTEAFF
>TRBV27|16|TRBJ2-1|few|TRBD1
TGTGCCAGCAGTCGAGATCCGGGACAGATCCAAAATGAGCAGTTCTTC
CASSRDPGQIQNEQFF
>TRBV27|15|TRBJ1-5|many|.
TGTGCCAGCAGTTTATTTCGGGGGCCCAATCAGCCCCAGCATTTT
CASSLFRGPNQPQHF
>TRBV20-1|18|TRBJ1-5|.|TRBD1
TGCAGTGCTAGTTATGGGACAGGGCGTTGGGGCCCTAATCAGCCCCAGCATTTT
CSASYGTGRWGPNQPQHF
>TRBV7-2|15|TRBJ1-2|.|TRBD1
TGTGCCAGCAGCTTCACCGGGACAGACTACTATGGCTACACCTTC
CASSFTGTDYYGYTF
>TRBV4-3|15|TRBJ1-1|few|.
TGCGCCAGCAGCCAAGTCGGCCAGGGGAACACTGAAGCTTTCTTT
CASSQVGQGNTEAFF
>TRBV20-1|13|TRBJ2-3|many|.
TGCAGTGCTAGCGGGGGTACCCCAGATACGCAGTATTTT
CSASGGTPDTQYF
>TRBV20-1|12|TRBJ2-2|few|.
TGCAGTGCTGGAGGGTTGGCCGGGGAGCTGTTTTTT
CSAGGLAGELFF
>TRBV7-8|18|TRBJ2-1|few|.
TGTGCCAGCAGCTTAGGAAGTCGGGTGGCCCCTTCTGGGAGTAGGCAGTTCTTC
CASSLGSRVAPSGSRQFF
>TRBV20-1|8|TRBJ1-2|.|.
TGCAGCTCCTATGGCTACACCTTC
CSSYGYTF
>TRBV20-1|15|TRBJ2-5|.|.
TGCAGTGCAATAAGGGCAGGGCGGGGTTGGGAGACCCAGTACTTC
CSAIRAGRGWETQYF
>TRBV9|16|TRBJ1-4|.|.
TGTGCCAGCAGCGTAGGGGCGGCGACTATTAATGAAAAACTGTTTTTT
CASSVGAATINEKLFF
>TRBV3-1|16|TRBJ2-1|few|TRBD1
TGTGCCAGCAGCCAACCCCCGGGGACAGGGGTCCATGAGCAGTTCTTC
CASSQPPGTGVHEQFF
>TRBV4-3|16|TRBJ2-7|few|TRBD1
TGCGCCAGCAGCCGGGGAGGACAGGGGGCTTCCTACGAGCAGTACTTC
CASSRGGQGASYEQYF
>TRBV12-3/TRBV12-4|14|TRBJ2-1|.|TRBD2
TGTGCCAGCAAATGGAGCATAGCGGGAGCGGAGCAGTTCTTC
CASKWSIAGAEQFF
>TRBV27|13|TRBJ1-2|.|TRBD1
TGTGCCAGCTGGACTACAGGGGCAGGTGGCTACACCTTC
CASWTTGAGGYTF
>TRBV6-1|12|TRBJ2-7|few|.
TGTGCCAGCAGTGCCTCAACTAGCGAGCAGTACTTC
CASSASTSEQYF
>TRBV5-1|15|TRBJ2-1|many|TRBD2
TGTGCCAGCAGCTCGGGACTAGCGGGAGTCAATGAGCAGTTCTTC
CASSSGLAGVNEQFF
>TRBV20-1|12|TRBJ2-5|few|.
TGCAGTGCTAGACAGGGGCCAGAGACCCAGTACTTC
CSARQGPETQYF
>TRBV9|17|TRBJ2-1|few|.
TGTGCCAGCAGCGACCCACCAGGGAGTGGCTCCTACAATGAGCAGTTCTTC
CASSDPPGSGSYNEQFF
>TRBV12-3/TRBV12-4|13|TRBJ1-5|few|.
TGTGCCAGCAGTTTGAGAGAACAGAAGGCCCAGCATTTT
CASSLREQKAQHF